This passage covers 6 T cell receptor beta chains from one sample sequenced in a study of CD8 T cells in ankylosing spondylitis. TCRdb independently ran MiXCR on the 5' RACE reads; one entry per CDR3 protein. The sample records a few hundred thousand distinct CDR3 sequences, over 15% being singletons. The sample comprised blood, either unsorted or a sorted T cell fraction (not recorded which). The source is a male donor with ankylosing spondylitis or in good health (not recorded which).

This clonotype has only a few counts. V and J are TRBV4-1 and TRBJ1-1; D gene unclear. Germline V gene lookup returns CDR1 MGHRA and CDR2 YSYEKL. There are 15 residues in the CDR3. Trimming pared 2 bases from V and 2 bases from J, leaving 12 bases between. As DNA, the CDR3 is TGCGCCAGCAGCCAAATCCTGGGTTTCAACACTGAAGCTTTCTTT. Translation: CASSQILGFNTEAFF.

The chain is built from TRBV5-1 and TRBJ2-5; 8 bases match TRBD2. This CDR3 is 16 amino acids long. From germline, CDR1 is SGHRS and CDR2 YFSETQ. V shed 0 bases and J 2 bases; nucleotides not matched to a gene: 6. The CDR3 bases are TGCGCCAGCAGCTTGGACCTACTAGCGGAACAAGAGACCCAGTACTTC. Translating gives CASSLDLLAEQETQYF.

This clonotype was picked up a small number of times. CDR3 coding DNA: TGCAGCGCTATACAGGGTGCGTACGAGCAGTACTTC. Its protein is CSAIQGAYEQYF. This chain links TRBV29-1 with TRBJ2-7; possibly TRBD1 for D (6 bases). Germline V gene lookup returns CDR1 SQVTM and CDR2 ANQGSEA. This CDR3 is built from 12 residues. Trimming removed 7 bases at V and 4 bases at J, with 14 bases between.

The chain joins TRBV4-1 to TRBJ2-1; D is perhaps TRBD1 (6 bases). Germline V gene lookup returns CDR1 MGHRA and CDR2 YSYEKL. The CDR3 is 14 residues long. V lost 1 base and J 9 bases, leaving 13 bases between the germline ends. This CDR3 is CASSQVREGGEQFF. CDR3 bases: TGCGCCAGCAGCCAAGTTAGGGAAGGGGGTGAGCAGTTCTTC.

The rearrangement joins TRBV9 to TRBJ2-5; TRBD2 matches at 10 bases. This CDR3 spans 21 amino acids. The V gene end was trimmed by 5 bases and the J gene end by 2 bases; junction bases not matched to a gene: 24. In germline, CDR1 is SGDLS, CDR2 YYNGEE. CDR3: CASSGVDRVPILTSGQETQYF. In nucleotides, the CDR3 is TGTGCCAGCAGTGGGGTGGACAGGGTTCCCATTTTGACTAGCGGGCAAGAGACCCAGTACTTC.

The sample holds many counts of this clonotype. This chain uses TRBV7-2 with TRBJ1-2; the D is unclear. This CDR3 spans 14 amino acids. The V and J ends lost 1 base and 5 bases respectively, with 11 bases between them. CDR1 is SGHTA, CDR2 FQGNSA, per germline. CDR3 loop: CASSLGEVRYGYTF. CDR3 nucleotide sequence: TGTGCCAGCAGCTTAGGGGAAGTACGGTATGGCTACACCTTC. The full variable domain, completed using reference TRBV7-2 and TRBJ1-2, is GAGVSQSPSNKVTEKGKDVELRCDPISGHTALYWYRQSLGQGLEFLIYFQGNSAPDKSGLPSDRFSAERTGGSVSTLTIQRTQQEDSAVYLCASSLGEVRYGYTFGSGTRLTVV.